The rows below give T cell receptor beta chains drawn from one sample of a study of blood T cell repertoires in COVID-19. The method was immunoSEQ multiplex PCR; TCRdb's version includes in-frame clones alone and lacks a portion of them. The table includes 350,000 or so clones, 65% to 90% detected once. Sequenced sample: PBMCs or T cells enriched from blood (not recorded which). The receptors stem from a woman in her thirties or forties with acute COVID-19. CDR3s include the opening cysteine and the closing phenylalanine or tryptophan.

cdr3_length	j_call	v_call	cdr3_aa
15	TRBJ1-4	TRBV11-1	CASSLTGEFNEKLFF
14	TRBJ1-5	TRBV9	CASSPGQGNQPQHF
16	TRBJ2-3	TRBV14	CASSQDFSDSYDTQYF
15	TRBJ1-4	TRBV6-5	CASSGGGRANEKLFF
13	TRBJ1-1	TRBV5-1	CASSWGEYGEAFF
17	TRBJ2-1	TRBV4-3	CASSQTAGGVKLSEQFF
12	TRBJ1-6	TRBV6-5	CASKEGTAPLHF
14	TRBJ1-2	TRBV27	CASTPTGLSDGYTF
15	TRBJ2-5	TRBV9	CASSASGGADETQYF
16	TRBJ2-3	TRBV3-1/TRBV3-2	CASSQDRIGGADTQYF
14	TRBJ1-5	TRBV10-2	CASSWTGPLEPQHF
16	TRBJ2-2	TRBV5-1	CASSPWTGGDTGELFF
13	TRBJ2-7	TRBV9	CASSALMGREQYF
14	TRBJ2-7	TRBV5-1	CASSRLGGHYEQYF
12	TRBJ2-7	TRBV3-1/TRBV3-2	CASSQAGDRVNF
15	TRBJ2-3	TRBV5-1	CASSLAGYGADTQYF
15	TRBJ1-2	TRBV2	CASSVIGTGDYGYTF
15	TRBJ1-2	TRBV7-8	CASSLSAGQGDGYTF
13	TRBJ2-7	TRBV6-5	CASSYSRRDEQYF
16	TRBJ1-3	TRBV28	CASSPRGQASGNTIYF
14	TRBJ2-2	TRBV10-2	CASSDRDRGGELFF
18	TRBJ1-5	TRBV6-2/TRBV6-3	CASSSRNTGTGWGQPQHF
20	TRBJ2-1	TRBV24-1	CATSGSPGQGANGAYNEQFF
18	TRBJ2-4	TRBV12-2	CASRQRTGEGLAKNIQYF
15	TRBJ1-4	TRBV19	CASSSGGHYNEKLFF
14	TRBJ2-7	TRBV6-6	CASNRQGPSYEQYF
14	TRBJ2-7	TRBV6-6	CASSYSTDSYEQYF
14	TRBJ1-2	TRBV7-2	CASSPSQTNYGYTF